This TCR beta chain was obtained from a study of T cells after posttransplantation cyclophosphamide. Using immunoSEQ multiplex PCR, the repertoire was profiled, and TCRdb retains in-frame clones only, with some absent. The sample holds 25,000 to 40,000 clones, 90% to 95% seen once. General observations from the study: Skin or GI-infiltrating T cells shared few TRB sequences with blood. Recipient CMV seropositivity and CMV reactivation strongly tracked TRB clonality.

Cells defined as naive were viable CD3+CD4+ or CD3+CD8+ and CCR7+CD45RA+CD45RO-CD95-CD27+CD28+. A note on this clone: The antigen is undetermined.

This TCR came from a man younger than 40 in good health and a related stem cell transplant donor. Sequenced input: naive CD4+ T cells sorted from blood.

Here the CDR3 reads CASSFRQGVNEQYF. DNA of the CDR3: TGCGCCAGCAGCTTCCGACAGGGGGTTAACGAGCAGTACTTC. The rearrangement uses TRBV5-1 and TRBJ2-7; 9 positions agree with TRBD1. CDR3 length: 14 residues. Trimming took 2 bases from V and 5 from J; bases not matched to a gene: 5. Germline assignment: CDR1 SGHRS and CDR2 YFSETQ.